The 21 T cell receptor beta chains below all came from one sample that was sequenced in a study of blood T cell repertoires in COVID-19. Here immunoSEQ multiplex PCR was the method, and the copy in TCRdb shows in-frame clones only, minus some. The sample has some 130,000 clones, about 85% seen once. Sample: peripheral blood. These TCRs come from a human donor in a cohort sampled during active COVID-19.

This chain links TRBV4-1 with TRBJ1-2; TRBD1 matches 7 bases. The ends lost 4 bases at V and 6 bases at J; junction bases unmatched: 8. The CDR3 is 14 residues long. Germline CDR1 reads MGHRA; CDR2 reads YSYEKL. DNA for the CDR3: TGCGCCAGCAGCCTACGGACAGGCCCGGATGGCTACACCTTC. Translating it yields CASSLRTGPDGYTF.

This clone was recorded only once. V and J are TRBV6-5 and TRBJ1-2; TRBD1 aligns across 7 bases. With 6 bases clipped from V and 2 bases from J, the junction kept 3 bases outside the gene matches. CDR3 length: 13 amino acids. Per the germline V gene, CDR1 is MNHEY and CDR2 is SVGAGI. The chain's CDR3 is CASSRGQNYGYTF. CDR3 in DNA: TGTGCCAGCAGCCGGGGACAGAACTATGGCTACACCTTC.

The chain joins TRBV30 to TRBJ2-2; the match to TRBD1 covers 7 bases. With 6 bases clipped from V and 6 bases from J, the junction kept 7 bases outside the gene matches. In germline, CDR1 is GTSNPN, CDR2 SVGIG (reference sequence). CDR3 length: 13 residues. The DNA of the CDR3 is TGTGCCTGCTGGGGACAGTTCCCCGGGGAGCTGTTTTTT. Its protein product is CACWGQFPGELFF.

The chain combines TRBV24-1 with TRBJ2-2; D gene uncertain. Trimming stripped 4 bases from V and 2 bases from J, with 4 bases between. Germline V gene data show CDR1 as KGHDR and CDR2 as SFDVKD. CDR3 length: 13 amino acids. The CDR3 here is CATSDVNTGELFF. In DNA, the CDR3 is TGTGCCACCAGTGACGTAAACACCGGGGAGCTGTTTTTT.

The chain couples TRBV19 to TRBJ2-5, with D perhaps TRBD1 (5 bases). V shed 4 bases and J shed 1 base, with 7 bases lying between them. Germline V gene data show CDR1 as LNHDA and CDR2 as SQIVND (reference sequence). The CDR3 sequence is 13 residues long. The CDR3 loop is CASSTRGQETQYF. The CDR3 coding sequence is TGTGCCAGTAGTACTAGGGGCCAAGAGACCCAGTACTTC.

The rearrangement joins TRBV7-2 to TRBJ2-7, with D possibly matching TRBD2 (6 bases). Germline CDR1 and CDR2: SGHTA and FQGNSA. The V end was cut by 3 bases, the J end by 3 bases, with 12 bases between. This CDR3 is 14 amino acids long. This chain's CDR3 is CASSFGGFVYEQYF. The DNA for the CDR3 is TGTGCCAGCAGCTTTGGGGGGTTTGTCTACGAGCAGTACTTC.

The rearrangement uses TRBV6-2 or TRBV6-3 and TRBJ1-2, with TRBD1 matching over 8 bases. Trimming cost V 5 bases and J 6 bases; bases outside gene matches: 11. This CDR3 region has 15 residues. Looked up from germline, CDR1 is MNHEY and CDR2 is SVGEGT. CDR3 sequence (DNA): TGTGCCAGCAGTAGCCGACAGGGGCGCATAGATGGCTACACCTTC. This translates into CASSSRQGRIDGYTF.

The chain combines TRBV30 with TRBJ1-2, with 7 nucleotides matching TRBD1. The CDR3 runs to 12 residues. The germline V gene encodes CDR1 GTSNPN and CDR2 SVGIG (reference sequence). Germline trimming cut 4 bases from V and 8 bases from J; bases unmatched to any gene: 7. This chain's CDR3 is CAWTRDSRGYTF. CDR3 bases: TGTGCCTGGACCCGGGACAGTAGAGGCTACACCTTC.

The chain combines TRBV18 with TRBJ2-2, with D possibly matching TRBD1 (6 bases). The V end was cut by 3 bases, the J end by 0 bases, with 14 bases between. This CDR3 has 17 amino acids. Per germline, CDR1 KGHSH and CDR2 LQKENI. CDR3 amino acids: CASSPLGQRSNTGELFF. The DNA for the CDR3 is TGTGCCAGCTCACCCCTCGGACAGCGATCGAACACCGGGGAGCTGTTTTTT.

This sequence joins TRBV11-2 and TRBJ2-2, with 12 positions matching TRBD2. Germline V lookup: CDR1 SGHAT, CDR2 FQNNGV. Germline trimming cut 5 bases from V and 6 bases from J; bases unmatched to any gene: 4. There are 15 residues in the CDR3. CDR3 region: CASSPSGGAAGELFF. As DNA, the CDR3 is TGTGCCAGCAGCCCTAGCGGGGGGGCGGCCGGGGAGCTGTTTTTT.

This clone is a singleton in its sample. CDR3 sequence reads: CASSIGTAGRNKETQYF. The CDR3, as DNA: TGTGCCAGTAGTATAGGAACAGCGGGGAGAAATAAAGAGACCCAGTACTTC. This sequence joins TRBV19 and TRBJ2-5, with 7 bases aligning to TRBD2. The trim removed 1 base at V and 3 bases at J, leaving 11 bases unmatched. Germline CDR1 and CDR2: LNHDA and SQIVND (reference sequence). The CDR3 length is 17 residues. Drawing the rest from reference TRBV19 and TRBJ2-5, the complete variable domain is DGGITQSPKYLFRKEGQNVTLSCEQNLNHDAMYWYRQDPGQGLRLIYYSQIVNDFQKGDIAEGYSVSREKKESFPLTVTSAQKNPTAFYLCASSIGTAGRNKETQYFGPGTRLLVL.

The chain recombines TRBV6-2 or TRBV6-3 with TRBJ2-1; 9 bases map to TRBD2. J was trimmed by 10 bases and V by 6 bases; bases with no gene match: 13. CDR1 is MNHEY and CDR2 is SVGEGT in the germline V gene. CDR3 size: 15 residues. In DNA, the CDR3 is TGTGCCAGCAGCCCCCAGACTAGCGGTGTGGAGGAGCAGTTCTTC. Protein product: CASSPQTSGVEEQFF.

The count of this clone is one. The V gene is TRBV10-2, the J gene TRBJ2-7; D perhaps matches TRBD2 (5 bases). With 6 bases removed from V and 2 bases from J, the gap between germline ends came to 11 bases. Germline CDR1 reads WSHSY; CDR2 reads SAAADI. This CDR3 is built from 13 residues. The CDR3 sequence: CASRPDYAYEQYV. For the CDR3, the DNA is TGCGCCAGCAGACCCGACTATGCCTACGAGCAGTACGTC.

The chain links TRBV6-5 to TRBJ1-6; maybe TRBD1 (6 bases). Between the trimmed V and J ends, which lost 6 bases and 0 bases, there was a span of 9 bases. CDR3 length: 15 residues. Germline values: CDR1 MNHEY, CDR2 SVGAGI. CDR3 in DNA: TGTGCCAGCAGACAGGGTAACTCCTATAATTCACCCCTCCACTTT. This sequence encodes CASRQGNSYNSPLHF.

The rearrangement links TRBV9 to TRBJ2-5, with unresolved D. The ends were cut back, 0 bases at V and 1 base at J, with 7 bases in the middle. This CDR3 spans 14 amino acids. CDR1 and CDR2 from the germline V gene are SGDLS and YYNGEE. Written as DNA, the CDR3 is TGTGCCAGCAGCGTAGCGGTAACCCAAGAGACCCAGTACTTC. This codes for CASSVAVTQETQYF. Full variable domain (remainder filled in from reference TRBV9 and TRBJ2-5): DSGVTQTPKHLITATGQRVTLRCSPRSGDLSVYWYQQSLDQGLQFLIQYYNGEERAKGNILERFSAQQFPDLHSELNLSSLELGDSALYFCASSVAVTQETQYFGPGTRLLVL.

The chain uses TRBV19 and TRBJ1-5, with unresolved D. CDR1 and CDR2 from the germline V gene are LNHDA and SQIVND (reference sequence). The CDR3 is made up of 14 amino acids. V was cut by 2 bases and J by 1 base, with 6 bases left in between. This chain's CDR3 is CASSITGSNQPQHF. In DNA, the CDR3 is TGTGCCAGTAGTATAACGGGAAGCAATCAGCCCCAGCATTTT.

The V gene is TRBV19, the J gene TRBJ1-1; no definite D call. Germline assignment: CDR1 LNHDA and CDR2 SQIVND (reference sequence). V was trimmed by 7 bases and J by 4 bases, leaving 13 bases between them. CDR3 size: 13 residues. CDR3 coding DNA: TGTGCCAGTAAGGCGCAGGATGGCACTGAAGCTTTCTTT. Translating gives CASKAQDGTEAFF.

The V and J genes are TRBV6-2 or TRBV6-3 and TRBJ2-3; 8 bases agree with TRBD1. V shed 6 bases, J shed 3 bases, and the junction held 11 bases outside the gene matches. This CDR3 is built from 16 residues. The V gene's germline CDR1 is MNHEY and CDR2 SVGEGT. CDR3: CASSPGSRQGTDTQYF. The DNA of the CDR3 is TGTGCCAGCAGCCCCGGCTCGAGACAGGGGACAGATACGCAGTATTTT.

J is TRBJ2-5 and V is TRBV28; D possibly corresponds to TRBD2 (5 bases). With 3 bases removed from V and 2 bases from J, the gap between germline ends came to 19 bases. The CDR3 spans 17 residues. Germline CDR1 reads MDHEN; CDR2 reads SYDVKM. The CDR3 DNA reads TGTGCCAGCAGTTTTACTAGTGGTGAGAGGGTGCAAGAGACCCAGTACTTC. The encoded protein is CASSFTSGERVQETQYF. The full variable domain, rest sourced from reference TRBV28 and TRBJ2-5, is DVKVTQSSRYLVKRTGEKVFLECVQDMDHENMFWYRQDPGLGLRLIYFSYDVKMKEKGDIPEGYSVSREKKERFSLILESASTNQTSMYLCASSFTSGERVQETQYFGPGTRLLVL.

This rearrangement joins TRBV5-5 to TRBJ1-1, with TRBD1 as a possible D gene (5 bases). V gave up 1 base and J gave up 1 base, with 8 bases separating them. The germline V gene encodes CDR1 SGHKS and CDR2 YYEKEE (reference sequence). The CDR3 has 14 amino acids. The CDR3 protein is CASSLSQGNTEAFF. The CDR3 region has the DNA TGTGCCAGCAGCTTGTCCCAGGGGAACACTGAAGCTTTCTTT.

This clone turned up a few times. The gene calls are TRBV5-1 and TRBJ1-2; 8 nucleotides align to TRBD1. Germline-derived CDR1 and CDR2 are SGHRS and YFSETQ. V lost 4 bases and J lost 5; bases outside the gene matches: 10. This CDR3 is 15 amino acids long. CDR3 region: CASSIGQGYGYGYTF. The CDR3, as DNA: TGCGCCAGCAGCATAGGACAGGGTTACGGGTATGGCTACACCTTC.